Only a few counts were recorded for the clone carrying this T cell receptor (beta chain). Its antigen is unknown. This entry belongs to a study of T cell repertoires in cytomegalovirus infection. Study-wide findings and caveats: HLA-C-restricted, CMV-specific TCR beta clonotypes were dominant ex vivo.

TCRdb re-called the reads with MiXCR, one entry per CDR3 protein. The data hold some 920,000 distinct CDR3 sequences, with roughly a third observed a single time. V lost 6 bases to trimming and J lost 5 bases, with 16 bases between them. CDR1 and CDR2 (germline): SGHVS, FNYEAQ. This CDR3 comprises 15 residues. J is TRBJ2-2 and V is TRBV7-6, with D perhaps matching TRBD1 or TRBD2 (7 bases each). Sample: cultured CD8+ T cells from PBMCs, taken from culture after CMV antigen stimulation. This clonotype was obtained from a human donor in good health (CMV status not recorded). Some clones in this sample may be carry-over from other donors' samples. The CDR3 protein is CASSPQGGETGELFF. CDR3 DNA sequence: TGTGCCAGCAGTCCTCAGGGGGGGGAGACCGGGGAGCTGTTTTTT.